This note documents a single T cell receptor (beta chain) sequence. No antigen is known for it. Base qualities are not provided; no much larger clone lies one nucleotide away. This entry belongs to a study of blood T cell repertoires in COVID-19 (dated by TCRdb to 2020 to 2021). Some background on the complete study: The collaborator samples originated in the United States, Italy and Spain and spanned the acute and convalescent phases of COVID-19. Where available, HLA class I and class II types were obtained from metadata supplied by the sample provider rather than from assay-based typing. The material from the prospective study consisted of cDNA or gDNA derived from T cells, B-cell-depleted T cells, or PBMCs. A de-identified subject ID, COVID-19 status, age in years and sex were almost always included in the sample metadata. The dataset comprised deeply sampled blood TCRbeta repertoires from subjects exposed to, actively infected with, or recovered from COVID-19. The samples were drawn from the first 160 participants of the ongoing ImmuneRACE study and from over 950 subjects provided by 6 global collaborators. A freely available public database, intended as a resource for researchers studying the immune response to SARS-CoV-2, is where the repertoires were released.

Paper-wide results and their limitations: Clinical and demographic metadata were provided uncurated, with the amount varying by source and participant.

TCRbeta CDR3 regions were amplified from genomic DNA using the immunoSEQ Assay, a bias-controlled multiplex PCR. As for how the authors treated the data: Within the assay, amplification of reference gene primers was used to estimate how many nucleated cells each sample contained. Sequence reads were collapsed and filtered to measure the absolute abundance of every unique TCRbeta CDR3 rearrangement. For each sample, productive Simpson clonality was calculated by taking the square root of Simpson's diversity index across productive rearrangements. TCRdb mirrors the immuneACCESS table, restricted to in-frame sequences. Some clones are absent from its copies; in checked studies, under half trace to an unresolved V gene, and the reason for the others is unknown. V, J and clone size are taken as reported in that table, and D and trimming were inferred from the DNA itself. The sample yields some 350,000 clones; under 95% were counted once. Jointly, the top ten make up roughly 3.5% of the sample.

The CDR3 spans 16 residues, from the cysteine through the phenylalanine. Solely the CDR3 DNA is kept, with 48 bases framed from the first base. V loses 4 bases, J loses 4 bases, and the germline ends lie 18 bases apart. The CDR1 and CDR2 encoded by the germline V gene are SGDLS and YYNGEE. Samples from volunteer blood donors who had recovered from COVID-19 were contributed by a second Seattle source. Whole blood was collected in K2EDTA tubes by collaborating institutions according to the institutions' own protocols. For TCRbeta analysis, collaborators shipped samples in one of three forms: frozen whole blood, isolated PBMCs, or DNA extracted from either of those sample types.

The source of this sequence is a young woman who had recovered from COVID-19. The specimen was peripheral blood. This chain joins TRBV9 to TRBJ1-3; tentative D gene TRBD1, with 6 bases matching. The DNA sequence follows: TGTGCCAGCAGCATGGGACAAGGCCGTTACGGAAACACCATATATTTT. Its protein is CASSMGQGRYGNTIYF.